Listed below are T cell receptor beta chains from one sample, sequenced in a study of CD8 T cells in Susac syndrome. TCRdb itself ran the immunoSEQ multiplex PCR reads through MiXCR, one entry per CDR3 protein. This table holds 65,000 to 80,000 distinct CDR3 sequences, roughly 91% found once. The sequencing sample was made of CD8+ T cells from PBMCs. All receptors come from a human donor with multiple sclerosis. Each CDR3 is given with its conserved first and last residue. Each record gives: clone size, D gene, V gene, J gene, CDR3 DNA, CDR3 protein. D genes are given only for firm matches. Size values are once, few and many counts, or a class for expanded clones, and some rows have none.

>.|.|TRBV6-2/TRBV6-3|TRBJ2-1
TGTGCCAGCAGTTACGGGCAGGGCGGTTGGTACAATGAGCAGTTCTTC
CASSYGQGGWYNEQFF
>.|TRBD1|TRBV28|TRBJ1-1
TGTGCCAGCACAGGGACAGGGACATTTAACACTGAAGCTTTCTTT
CASTGTGTFNTEAFF
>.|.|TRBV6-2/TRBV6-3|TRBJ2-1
TGTGCCAGCAGTTACACGACCATGGGTGAGCAGTTCTTC
CASSYTTMGEQFF
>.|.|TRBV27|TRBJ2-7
TGTGCCAGCAGTTACTCTAGCCGCTACGAGCAGTACTTC
CASSYSSRYEQYF
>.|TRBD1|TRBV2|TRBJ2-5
TGTGCCAGCAATCCACAGGGGGCGCCCGGGGAGACCCAGTACTTC
CASNPQGAPGETQYF
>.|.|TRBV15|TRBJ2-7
TGTGCCACCAGCAGAGAAAGGGAACCGGGCGAGCAGTACTTC
CATSREREPGEQYF
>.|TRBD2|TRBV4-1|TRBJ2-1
TGCGCCAGCAGCCAAGTCGGGCTAGCGGCTTACAATGAGCAGTTCTTC
CASSQVGLAAYNEQFF
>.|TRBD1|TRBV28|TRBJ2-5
TGTGCCAGCAGCCCCTGGGACAGGGGGATGGGAGAGACCCAGTACTTC
CASSPWDRGMGETQYF
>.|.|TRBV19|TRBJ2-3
TGTGCCAGTAGTATGGGACTCAGATCCCCAGATACGCAGTATTTT
CASSMGLRSPDTQYF
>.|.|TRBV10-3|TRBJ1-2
TGTGCCATCAGGGGGGGACACGAAACATATGGCTATGGCTACACCTTC
CAIRGGHETYGYGYTF
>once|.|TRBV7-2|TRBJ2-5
TGTGCCAGCAGCTTCATGGTTTGGGACGGTGAAGAATACCAAGAGACCCAGTACTTC
CASSFMVWDGEEYQETQYF
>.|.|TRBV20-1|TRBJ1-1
TGCAGTGCCCCCCTTACAGGGTTGGGGGCCACTGAAGCTTTCTTT
CSAPLTGLGATEAFF
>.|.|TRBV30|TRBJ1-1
TGTGCCTGGAATCTGGCGGTTGAAGCTTTCTTT
CAWNLAVEAFF
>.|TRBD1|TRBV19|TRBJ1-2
TGTGCCACCCTCTTCCGGGACAGGGGGTCGGAGGGCTACACCTTC
CATLFRDRGSEGYTF
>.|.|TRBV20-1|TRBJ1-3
TGCAGTGTCCCTGCCCTGGGAACAGGAGGAAACACCATATATTTT
CSVPALGTGGNTIYF
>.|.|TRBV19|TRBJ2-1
TGTGCCAGTAGTATGAGGGTTTACAATGAGCAGTTCTTC
CASSMRVYNEQFF
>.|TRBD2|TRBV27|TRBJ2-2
TGTGCCAGCAGTACATGGACTAGCGGGAACACCGGGGAGCTGTTTTTT
CASSTWTSGNTGELFF
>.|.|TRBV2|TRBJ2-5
TGTGCCAGCAGTCCAACGGCCCAAGAGACCCAGTACTTC
CASSPTAQETQYF
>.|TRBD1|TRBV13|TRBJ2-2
TGTGCCAGCACCCGGACAGGGGACAGGCGGGAGCTGTTTTTT
CASTRTGDRRELFF
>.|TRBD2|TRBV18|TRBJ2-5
TGTGCCAGCCACCTACTAGCGGGGGTTCAAGAGACCCAGTACTTC
CASHLLAGVQETQYF
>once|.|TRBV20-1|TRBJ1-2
TGCAGTGCTTTAACCCGTGAGAGCCTTGGTGGCTACACCTTC
CSALTRESLGGYTF
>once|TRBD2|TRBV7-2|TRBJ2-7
TGTGCCAGCCAGCAGCTAGGGACTAGCGGGAAGGGGGGGGAGCAGTACTTC
CASQQLGTSGKGGEQYF
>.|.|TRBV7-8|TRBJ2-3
TGTGCCAGCAGCCCCTTCAGACTAGGCGCCACAGATACGCAGTATTTT
CASSPFRLGATDTQYF
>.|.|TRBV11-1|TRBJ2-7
TGTGCCAGCAGCCAAAGCCCCACCACCTACGAGCAGTACTTC
CASSQSPTTYEQYF
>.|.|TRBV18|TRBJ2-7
TGTGCCAGCTCACCAACTTCCTCGGGGGTGGCCTACGAGCAGTACTTC
CASSPTSSGVAYEQYF
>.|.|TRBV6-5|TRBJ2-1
TGTGCCAGCAGTCCCAGCTCACTAAATGAGCAGTTCTTC
CASSPSSLNEQFF
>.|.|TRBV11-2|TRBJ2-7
TGTGCCAGCAGCTTAGGGTTCGCATGGGAACTCTCCTACGAGCAGTACTTC
CASSLGFAWELSYEQYF
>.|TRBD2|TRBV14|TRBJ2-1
TGTGCCAGCAGCTCTGGGAGTAATAGCGGGAGCGGTTCGGGATACAATGAGCAGTTCTTC
CASSSGSNSGSGSGYNEQFF
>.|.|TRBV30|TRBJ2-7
TGTGCCTGGAGTCTGGGCAGGAGGAACGAGCAGTACTTC
CAWSLGRRNEQYF
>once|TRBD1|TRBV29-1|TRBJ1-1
TGCAGCGTAGACTCAGGGGGCGAAGCGGACACTGAAGCTTTCTTT
CSVDSGGEADTEAFF
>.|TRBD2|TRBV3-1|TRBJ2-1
TGTGCCAGCAGACTCGGGACTAGCGGGGGGGGTGAGCAGTTCTTC
CASRLGTSGGGEQFF
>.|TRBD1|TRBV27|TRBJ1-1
TGTGCCAGCAGTTCAAGGGGGCGAGGCATGAACACTGAAGCTTTCTTT
CASSSRGRGMNTEAFF
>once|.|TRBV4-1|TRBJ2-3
TGCGCCAGCAGCCAAGACTACAGTAGCACAGATACGCAGTATTTT
CASSQDYSSTDTQYF
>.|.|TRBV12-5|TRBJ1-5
TGTGCTAGTGGTCCAGGTAGCAATCAGCCCCAGCATTTT
CASGPGSNQPQHF
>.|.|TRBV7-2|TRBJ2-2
TGTGCCAGCAGCCCCTCCAGGGATTACACCGGGGAGCTGTTTTTT
CASSPSRDYTGELFF
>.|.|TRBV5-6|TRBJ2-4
TGTGCCAGCAGTGTAAGCGGGTGGAAAAACATTCAGTACTTC
CASSVSGWKNIQYF
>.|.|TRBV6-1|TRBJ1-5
TGTGCCAGCAGTGAAGCCTCCCTCTCCGGGTATCAGCCCCAGCATTTT
CASSEASLSGYQPQHF
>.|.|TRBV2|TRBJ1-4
TGTGCCAGCAGTGAAGCGGACAGAACTAATGAAAAACTGTTTTTT
CASSEADRTNEKLFF
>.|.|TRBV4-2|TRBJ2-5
TGTGCCAGCAGCCAAGATCCGAACAATGGAGGAGAGACCCAGTACTTC
CASSQDPNNGGETQYF
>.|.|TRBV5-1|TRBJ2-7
TGCGCCAGCAGCTTGGGGTATGGGGCTAGCTCCTACGAGCAGTACTTC
CASSLGYGASSYEQYF
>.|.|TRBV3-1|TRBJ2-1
TGTGCCAGCAGCCAAGATAGCACTAGCATCTATTACAATGAGCAGTTCTTC
CASSQDSTSIYYNEQFF
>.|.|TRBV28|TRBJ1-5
TGTGCCAGCAGAAACAGGGGCAATCAGCCCCAGCATTTT
CASRNRGNQPQHF
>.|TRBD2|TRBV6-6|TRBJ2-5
TGTGCCAGCAGTCGACTAGCCCAAGAGACCCAGTACTTC
CASSRLAQETQYF
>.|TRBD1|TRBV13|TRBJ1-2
TGTGCCAGCAGCTTATTATCAAATCGACAGGGCGCAGACTATGGCTACACCTTC
CASSLLSNRQGADYGYTF
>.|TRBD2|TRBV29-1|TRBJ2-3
TGCAGCGGGGAGACTAGCGGGGCTGCAGATACGCAGTATTTT
CSGETSGAADTQYF
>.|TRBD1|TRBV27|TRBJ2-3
TGTGCCAGCAGTTTAAGGACAGGAAGGAGCACAGATACGCAGTATTTT
CASSLRTGRSTDTQYF
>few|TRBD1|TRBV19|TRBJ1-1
TGTGCCAGTACCTTACAGGGGACGAACACTGAAGCTTTCTTT
CASTLQGTNTEAFF
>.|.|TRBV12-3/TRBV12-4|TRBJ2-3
TGTGCCAGCAGTTTTCCCACAGATACGCAGTATTTT
CASSFPTDTQYF
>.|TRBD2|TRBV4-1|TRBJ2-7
TGCGCCAGCAGTAAACTAGCGGTATTTTACGAGCAGTACTTC
CASSKLAVFYEQYF
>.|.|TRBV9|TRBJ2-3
TGTGCCAGCAGCGCCGACGGGATAGATACGCAGTATTTT
CASSADGIDTQYF
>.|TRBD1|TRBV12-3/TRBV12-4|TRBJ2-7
TGTGCCAGCAGTCAGGACAGGGTTGAGACCTACGAGCAGTACTTC
CASSQDRVETYEQYF
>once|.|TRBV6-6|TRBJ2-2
TGTGCCAGCAGCTTACTGGTCGACGGGGAGCTGTTTTTT
CASSLLVDGELFF
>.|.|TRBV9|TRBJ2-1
TGTGCCAGCAGCATCCGCCGGGACTACAATGAGCAGTTCTTC
CASSIRRDYNEQFF
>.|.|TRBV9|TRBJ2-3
TGTGCCAGCAGCGTAGTGGAGGGCGCGGAAGATACGCAGTATTTT
CASSVVEGAEDTQYF
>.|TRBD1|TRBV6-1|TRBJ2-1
TGTGCCAGCAGTGACATCCCGGGACAGGGGGCAAATGAGCAGTTCTTC
CASSDIPGQGANEQFF
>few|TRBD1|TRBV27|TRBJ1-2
TGTGCCAGCAGTTTGGTGGGACAGGGAAGCTATGGCTACACCTTC
CASSLVGQGSYGYTF
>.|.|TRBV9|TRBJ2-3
TGTGCCAGCAGCGCCGAGGGGGTTAGCACAGATACGCAGTATTTT
CASSAEGVSTDTQYF
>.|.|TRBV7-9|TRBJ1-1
TGTGCCAGCGAGCGATACGTGGGATTGAACACTGAAGCTTTCTTT
CASERYVGLNTEAFF